In its sample, the clone carrying this T cell receptor (beta chain) was seen a few times. Its antigen is still unknown. This record comes from a study of beta chain features in type 1 diabetes. The CDR3 is 12 residues long. V gave up 0 bases and J gave up 6 bases, with 6 bases separating them. Germline V gene lookup returns CDR1 MNHEY and CDR2 SVGAGI. All of the isolated RNA was reverse transcribed, so expressed TCRB transcripts were sequenced. Using immunoSEQ multiplex PCR, the repertoire was profiled, and TCRdb retains in-frame clones only, with some absent. The table records 500,000 to 850,000 clones, around 15% of them present only once. Points from the study as a whole: Across all four CD4+ subsets, people with type 1 diabetes showed modestly shorter TCRB CDR3s. Cells that show high TCR expression could be over-represented by cDNA sequencing. Small HLA sub-analyses could not settle whether HLA shapes TCRB rearrangement.

The TCR originated in a man aged 18 to 29 with type 1 diabetes. The chain is built from TRBV6-5 and TRBJ2-7; D remains unclear. The sequencing input was naive CD4+ T cells from blood. The CDR3 bases are TGTGCCAGCAGTTACTCGAAGGGCGAGCAGTACTTC. Protein sequence: CASSYSKGEQYF.